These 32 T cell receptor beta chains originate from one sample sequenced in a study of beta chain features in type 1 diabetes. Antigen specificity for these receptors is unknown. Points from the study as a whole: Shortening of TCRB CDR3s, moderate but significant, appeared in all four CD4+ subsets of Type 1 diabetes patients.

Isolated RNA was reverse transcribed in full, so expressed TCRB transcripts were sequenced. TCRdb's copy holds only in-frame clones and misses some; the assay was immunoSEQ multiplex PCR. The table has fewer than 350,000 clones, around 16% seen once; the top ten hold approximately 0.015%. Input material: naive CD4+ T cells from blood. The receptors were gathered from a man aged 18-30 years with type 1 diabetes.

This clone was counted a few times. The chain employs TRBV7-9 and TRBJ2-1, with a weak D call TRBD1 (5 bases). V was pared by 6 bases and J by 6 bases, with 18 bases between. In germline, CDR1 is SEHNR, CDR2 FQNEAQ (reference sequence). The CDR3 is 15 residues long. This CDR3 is CASSFTHDRPNEQFF. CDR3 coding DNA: TGTGCCAGCAGTTTTACTCATGACAGACCCAATGAGCAGTTCTTC.

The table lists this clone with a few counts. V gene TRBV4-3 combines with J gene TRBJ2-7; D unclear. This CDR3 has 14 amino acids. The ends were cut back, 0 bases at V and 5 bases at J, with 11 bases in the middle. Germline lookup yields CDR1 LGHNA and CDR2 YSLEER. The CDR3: CASSQDFLADEQYF. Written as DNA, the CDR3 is TGCGCCAGCAGCCAAGATTTTCTGGCCGACGAGCAGTACTTC.

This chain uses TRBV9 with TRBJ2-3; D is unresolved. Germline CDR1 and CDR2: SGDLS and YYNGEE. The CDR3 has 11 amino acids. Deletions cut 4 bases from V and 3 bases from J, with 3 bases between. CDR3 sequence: CASSLTDTQYF. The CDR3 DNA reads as TGTGCCAGCAGCCTAACAGATACGCAGTATTTT.

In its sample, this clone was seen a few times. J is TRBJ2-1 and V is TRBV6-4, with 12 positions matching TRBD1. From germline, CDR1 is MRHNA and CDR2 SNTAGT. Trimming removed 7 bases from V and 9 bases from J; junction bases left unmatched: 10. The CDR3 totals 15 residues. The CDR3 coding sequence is TGTGCCAGCACTGGGACAGGGGGCCCAACAGCTGAGCAGTTCTTC. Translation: CASTGTGGPTAEQFF.

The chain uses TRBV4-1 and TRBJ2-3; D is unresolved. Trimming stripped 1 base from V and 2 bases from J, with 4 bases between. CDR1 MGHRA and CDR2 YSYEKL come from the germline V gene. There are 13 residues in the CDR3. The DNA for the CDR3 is TGCGCCAGCAGCCAAGGACTCACAGATACGCAGTATTTT. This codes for CASSQGLTDTQYF.

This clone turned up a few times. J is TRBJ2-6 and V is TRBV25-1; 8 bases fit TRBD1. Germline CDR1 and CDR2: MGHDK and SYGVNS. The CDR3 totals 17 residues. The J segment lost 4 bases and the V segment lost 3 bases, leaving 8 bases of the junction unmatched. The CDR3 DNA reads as TGTGCCAGCAGTGACAACCAGGGGGCCGCGGGGGCCAACGTCCTGACTTTC. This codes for CASSDNQGAAGANVLTF.

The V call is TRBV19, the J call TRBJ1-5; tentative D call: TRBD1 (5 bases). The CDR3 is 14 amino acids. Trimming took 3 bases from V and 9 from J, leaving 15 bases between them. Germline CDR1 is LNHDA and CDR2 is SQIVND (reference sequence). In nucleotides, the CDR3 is TGTGCCAGTAGTATCCGACAGACAATCGTGCCCCAGCATTTT. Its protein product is CASSIRQTIVPQHF.

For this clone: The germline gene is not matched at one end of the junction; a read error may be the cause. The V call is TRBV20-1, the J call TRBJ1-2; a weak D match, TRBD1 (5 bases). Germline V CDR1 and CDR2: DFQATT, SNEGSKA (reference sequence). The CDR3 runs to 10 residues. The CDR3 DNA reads TGCAGTGCTATACAGGCGATGTTACTATTC. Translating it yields CSAIQAMLLF.

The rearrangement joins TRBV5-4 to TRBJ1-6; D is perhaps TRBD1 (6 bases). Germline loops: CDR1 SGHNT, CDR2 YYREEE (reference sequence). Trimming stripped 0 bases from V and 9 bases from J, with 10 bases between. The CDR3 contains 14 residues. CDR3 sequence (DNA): TGTGCCAGCAGCTTGGATCAGGGGTTTTCACCCCTCCACTTT. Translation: CASSLDQGFSPLHF. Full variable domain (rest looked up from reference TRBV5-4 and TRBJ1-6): ETGVTQSPTHLIKTRGQQVTLRCSSQSGHNTVSWYQQALGQGPQFIFQYYREEENGRGNFPPRFSGLQFPNYSSELNVNALELDDSALYLCASSLDQGFSPLHFGNGTRLTVT.

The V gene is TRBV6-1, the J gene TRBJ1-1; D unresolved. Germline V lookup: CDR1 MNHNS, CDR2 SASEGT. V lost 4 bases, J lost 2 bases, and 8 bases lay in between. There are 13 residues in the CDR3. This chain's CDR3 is CASSATSNTEAFF. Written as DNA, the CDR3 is TGTGCCAGCAGTGCGACATCTAACACTGAAGCTTTCTTT.

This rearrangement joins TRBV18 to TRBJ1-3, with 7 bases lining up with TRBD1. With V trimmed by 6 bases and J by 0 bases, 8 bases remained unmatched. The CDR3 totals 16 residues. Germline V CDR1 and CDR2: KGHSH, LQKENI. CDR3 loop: CASSPPGGPSGNTIYF. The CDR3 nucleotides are TGTGCCAGCTCGCCCCCAGGGGGGCCCTCTGGAAACACCATATATTTT. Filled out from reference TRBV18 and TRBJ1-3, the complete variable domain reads NAGVMQNPRHLVRRRGQEARLRCSPMKGHSHVYWYRQLPEEGLKFMVYLQKENIIDESGMPKERFSAEFPKEGPSILRIQQVVRGDSAAYFCASSPPGGPSGNTIYFGEGSWLTVV.

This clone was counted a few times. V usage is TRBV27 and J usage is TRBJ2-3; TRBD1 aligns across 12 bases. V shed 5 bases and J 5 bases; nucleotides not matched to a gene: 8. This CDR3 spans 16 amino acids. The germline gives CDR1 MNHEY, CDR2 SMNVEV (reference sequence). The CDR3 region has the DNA TGTGCCAGCAGTACCCGGGACAGGGGGCGAAAAGATACGCAGTATTTT. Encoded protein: CASSTRDRGRKDTQYF.

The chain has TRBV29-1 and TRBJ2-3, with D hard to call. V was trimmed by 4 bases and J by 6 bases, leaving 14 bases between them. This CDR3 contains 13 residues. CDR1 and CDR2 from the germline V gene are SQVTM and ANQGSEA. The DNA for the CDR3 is TGCAGCGTTGGCATGGTTCTCGGGGATACGCAGTATTTT. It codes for CSVGMVLGDTQYF.

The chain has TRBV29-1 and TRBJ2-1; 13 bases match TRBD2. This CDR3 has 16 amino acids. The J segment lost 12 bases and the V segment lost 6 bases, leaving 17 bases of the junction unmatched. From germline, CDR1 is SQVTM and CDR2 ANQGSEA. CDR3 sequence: CSVANVTSGRTGRQFF. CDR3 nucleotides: TGCAGCGTCGCTAACGTGACTAGCGGGAGGACCGGCCGGCAGTTCTTC.

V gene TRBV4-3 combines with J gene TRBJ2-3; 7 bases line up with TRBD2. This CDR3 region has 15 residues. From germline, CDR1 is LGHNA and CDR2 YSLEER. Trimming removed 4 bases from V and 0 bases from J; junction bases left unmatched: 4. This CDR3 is CASSPLGGSTDTQYF. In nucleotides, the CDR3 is TGCGCCAGCAGCCCCCTGGGGGGGAGCACAGATACGCAGTATTTT.

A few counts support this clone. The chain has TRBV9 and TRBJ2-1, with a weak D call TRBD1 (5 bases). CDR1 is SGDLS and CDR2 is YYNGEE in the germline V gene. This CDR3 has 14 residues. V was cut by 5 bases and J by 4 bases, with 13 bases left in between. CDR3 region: CASSQGHQYNEQFF. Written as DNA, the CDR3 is TGTGCCAGCAGTCAGGGCCACCAGTACAATGAGCAGTTCTTC.

The CDR3 nucleotides are TGTGCCAGCAGTTACTCATCCCAGGGTCGAGGAGAGACCCAGTACTTC. This translates into CASSYSSQGRGETQYF. V gene TRBV6-6 combines with J gene TRBJ2-5, with a tentative D call TRBD1 (5 bases). The CDR3 covers 16 residues. The ends were cut back, 0 bases at V and 4 bases at J, with 15 bases in the middle. Germline V gives CDR1 MNHNY, CDR2 SVGAGI (reference sequence).

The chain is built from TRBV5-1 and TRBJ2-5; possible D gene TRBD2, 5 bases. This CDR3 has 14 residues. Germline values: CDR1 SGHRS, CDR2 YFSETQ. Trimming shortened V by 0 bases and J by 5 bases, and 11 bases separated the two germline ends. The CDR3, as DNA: TGCGCCAGCAGCTTGGGTTCTTCGGGGGAGACCCAGTACTTC. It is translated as CASSLGSSGETQYF.

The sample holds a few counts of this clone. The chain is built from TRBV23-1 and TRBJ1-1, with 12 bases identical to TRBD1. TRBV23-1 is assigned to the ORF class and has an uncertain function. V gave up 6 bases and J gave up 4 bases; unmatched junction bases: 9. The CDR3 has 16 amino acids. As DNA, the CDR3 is TGCGCCAGCAGAAACGGGACAGGGGGCGGGGGCACTGAAGCTTTCTTT. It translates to CASRNGTGGGGTEAFF.

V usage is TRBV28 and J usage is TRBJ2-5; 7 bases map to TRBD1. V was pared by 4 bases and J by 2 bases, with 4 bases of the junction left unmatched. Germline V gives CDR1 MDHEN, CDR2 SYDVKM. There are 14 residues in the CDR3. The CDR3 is CASSSGQLQETQYF. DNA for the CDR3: TGTGCCAGCAGTTCGGGACAGCTGCAAGAGACCCAGTACTTC.

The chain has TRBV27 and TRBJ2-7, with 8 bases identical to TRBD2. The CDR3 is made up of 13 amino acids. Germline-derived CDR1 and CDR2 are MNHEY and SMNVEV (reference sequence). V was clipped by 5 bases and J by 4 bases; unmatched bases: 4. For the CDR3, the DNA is TGTGCCAGCAGTACCGGGACTAGTTACGAGCAGTACTTC. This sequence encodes CASSTGTSYEQYF.

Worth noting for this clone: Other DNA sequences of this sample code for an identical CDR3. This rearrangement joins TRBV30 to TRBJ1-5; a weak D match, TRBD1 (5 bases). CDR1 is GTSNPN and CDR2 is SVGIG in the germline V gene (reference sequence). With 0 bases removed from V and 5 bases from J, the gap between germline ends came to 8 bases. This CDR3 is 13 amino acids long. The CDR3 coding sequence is TGTGCCTGGAGTGTTGGGGGGGATCAGCCCCAGCATTTT. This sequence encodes CAWSVGGDQPQHF.

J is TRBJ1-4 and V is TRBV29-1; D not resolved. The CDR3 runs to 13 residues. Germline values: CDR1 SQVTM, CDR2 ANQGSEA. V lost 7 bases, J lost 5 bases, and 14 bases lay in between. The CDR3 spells CSGSSGLNEKLFF. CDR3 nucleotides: TGCAGCGGGAGCTCCGGTTTGAATGAAAAACTGTTTTTT.

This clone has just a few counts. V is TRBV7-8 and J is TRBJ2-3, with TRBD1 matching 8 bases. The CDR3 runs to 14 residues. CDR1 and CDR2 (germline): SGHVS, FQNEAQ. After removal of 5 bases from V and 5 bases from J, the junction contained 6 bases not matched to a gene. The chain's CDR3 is CASSVQGARDTQYF. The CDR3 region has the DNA TGTGCCAGCAGCGTGCAGGGGGCGAGAGATACGCAGTATTTT.

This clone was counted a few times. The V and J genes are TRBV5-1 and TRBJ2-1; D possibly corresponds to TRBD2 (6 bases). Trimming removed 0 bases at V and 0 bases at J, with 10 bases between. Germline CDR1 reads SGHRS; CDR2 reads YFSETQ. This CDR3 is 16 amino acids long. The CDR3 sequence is CASSLGVGSSYNEQFF. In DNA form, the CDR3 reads TGCGCCAGCAGCTTGGGGGTCGGGAGCTCCTACAATGAGCAGTTCTTC.

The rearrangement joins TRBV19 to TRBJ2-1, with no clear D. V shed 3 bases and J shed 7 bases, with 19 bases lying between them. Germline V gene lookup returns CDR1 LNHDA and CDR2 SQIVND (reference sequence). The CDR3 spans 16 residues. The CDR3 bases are TGTGCCAGTAGTATCGGGTATGTCGAATTTGGGAATGAGCAGTTCTTC. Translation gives CASSIGYVEFGNEQFF. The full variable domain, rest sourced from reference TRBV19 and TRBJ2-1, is DGGITQSPKYLFRKEGQNVTLSCEQNLNHDAMYWYRQDPGQGLRLIYYSQIVNDFQKGDIAEGYSVSREKKESFPLTVTSAQKNPTAFYLCASSIGYVEFGNEQFFGPGTRLTVL.

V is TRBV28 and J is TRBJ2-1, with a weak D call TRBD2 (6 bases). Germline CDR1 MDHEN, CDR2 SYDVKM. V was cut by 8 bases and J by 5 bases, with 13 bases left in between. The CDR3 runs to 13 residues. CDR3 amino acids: CASGEALNNEQFF. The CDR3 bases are TGTGCCAGCGGGGAGGCCCTAAACAATGAGCAGTTCTTC.

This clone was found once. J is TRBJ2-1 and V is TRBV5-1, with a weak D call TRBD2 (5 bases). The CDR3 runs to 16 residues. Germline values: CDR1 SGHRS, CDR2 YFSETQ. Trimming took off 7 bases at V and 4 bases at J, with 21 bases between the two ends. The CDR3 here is CASWRNPDSVYNEQFF. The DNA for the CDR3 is TGCGCCAGCTGGAGGAATCCGGATTCCGTATACAATGAGCAGTTCTTC.

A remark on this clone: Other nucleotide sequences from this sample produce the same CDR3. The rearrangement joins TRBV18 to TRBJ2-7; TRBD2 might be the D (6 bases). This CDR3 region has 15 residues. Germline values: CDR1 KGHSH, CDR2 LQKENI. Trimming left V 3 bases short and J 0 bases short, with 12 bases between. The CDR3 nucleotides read TGTGCCAGCTCACCGGGGACTGGAAGCTCCTACGAGCAGTACTTC. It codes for CASSPGTGSSYEQYF.

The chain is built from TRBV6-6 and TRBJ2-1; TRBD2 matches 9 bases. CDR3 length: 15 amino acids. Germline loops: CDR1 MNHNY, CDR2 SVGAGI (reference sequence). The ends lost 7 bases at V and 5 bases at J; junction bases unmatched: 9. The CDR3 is CASNGAGGFDNEQFF. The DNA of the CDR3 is TGTGCCAGCAACGGGGCGGGAGGGTTTGACAATGAGCAGTTCTTC.

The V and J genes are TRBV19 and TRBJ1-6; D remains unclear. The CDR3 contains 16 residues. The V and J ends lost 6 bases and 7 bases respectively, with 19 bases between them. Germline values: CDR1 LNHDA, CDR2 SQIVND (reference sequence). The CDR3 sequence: CASRSVVSEVNSPLHF. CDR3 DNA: TGTGCCAGTAGATCAGTGGTCTCTGAAGTAAATTCACCCCTCCACTTT.

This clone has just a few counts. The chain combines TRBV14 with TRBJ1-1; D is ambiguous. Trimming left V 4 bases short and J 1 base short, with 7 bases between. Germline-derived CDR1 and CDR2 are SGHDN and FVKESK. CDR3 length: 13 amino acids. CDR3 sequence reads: CASSLQQNTEAFF. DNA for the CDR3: TGTGCCAGCAGCCTTCAACAGAACACTGAAGCTTTCTTT.